The 30 T cell receptor beta chains presented below share a single source sample, sequenced in a study of identical twins. TCRdb passed the 5' RACE reads through MiXCR, listing each CDR3 protein once. The sample shows 450,000 or so distinct CDR3 sequences, 13% to 15% of them seen only once. These same data were also listed under a study on yellow fever vaccine responses in identical twins.

Source material: CD4+ T cells sorted from blood. The source is a woman aged 18-29 years in good health.

There are a few counts of this clonotype. V usage is TRBV25-1 and J usage is TRBJ2-1, with TRBD1 matching over 10 bases. The CDR3 spans 17 residues. Losses at the gene ends were 10 bases for V and 8 bases for J; bases not matched to a gene: 20. Germline CDR1 reads MGHDK; CDR2 reads SYGVNS. CDR3 nucleotide sequence: TGTGCCAACCCGGGACAGGGGTCCCGCCGAGTGTGTGATGAGCAGTTCTTC. The encoded protein is CANPGQGSRRVCDEQFF.

In its sample, this clonotype was seen once. The chain employs TRBV2 and TRBJ2-3, with 13 positions matching TRBD2. The CDR3 length is 17 residues. V was pared by 7 bases and J by 3 bases, with 10 bases of the junction left unmatched. CDR1 is SNHLY, CDR2 FYNNEI, per germline. CDR3 coding DNA: TGTGCCAGCACCGTAAGGACTAGCGGGGGTGGTACAGATACGCAGTATTTT. It translates to CASTVRTSGGGTDTQYF.

There are a few counts of this clonotype. With a much larger clone just one base away, this may be a read error. This chain uses TRBV20-1 with TRBJ2-7; D might be TRBD1 or TRBD2, each matching 7 bases. Per the germline V gene, CDR1 is DFQATT and CDR2 is SNEGSKA (reference sequence). The V gene lost 6 bases and the J gene lost 2 bases, with 17 bases spanning the gap. The CDR3 covers 14 residues. The CDR3: CSAVDQGGAYEQYF. The CDR3 DNA follows: TGCAGTGCAGTAGATCAGGGGGGGGCCTACGAGCAGTACTTC.

This clonotype has more than one count but fewer than ten. Written as DNA, the CDR3 is TGTGCCAGCAGCTCTCTACACCCCTACAATGAGCAGTTCTTC. Amino acid sequence: CASSSLHPYNEQFF. This chain joins TRBV7-2 and TRBJ2-1; no definite D call. V shed 4 bases and J shed 2 bases, with 9 bases lying between them. Germline V gives CDR1 SGHTA, CDR2 FQGNSA. The CDR3 length is 14 residues.

This clonotype was picked up many times. V gene TRBV5-6 combines with J gene TRBJ1-5; 7 bases fit TRBD1. Trimming took 2 bases from V and 7 from J; bases not matched to a gene: 6. The CDR3 length is 14 residues. From germline, CDR1 is SGHDT and CDR2 YYEEEE. The CDR3 DNA follows: TGTGCCAGCAGCTTTACAGGGGAGGGACAGCCCCAGCATTTT. This encodes CASSFTGEGQPQHF.

This clonotype was observed a few times. The gene calls are TRBV10-3 and TRBJ2-3; 7 bases fit TRBD1. CDR1 ENHRY and CDR2 SYGVKD come from the germline V gene. CDR3 size: 13 residues. The junction had 9 bases not matched to a gene; V was cut back by 9 bases and J by 6 bases. CDR3 sequence (DNA): TGTGCCATGAGGGGGCGAAGTAGCGATACGCAGTATTTT. It specifies CAMRGRSSDTQYF.

This clonotype was seen many times. The chain couples TRBV29-1 to TRBJ2-1; D not certain. V was cut by 7 bases and J by 4 bases, with 14 bases left in between. The CDR3 consists of 13 residues. Germline V gives CDR1 SQVTM, CDR2 ANQGSEA. CDR3 sequence (DNA): TGCAGCGGTGGCGACACACTGTACAATGAGCAGTTCTTC. Its translation is CSGGDTLYNEQFF.

This rearrangement joins TRBV20-1 to TRBJ2-5; D assignment may be TRBD1 or TRBD2 (6 bases each). The germline gives CDR1 DFQATT, CDR2 SNEGSKA (reference sequence). Between the trimmed V and J ends, which lost 4 bases and 2 bases, there was a span of 11 bases. The CDR3 is made up of 13 amino acids. Written as DNA, the CDR3 is TGCAGTGCTACGGGGGCGGCTCAAGAGACCCAGTACTTC. Translated: CSATGAAQETQYF.

This clonotype was found a few times. The J gene is TRBJ1-1, the V gene TRBV5-1, with D maybe TRBD1 (6 bases). Trimming cost V 2 bases and J 6 bases, with 14 bases left between them. CDR1 is SGHRS, CDR2 YFSETQ, per germline. The CDR3 consists of 14 residues. The CDR3 nucleotides are TGCGCCAGCAGCTTTGGCCAGGGGAGGGCTGAAGCTTTCTTT. Translation: CASSFGQGRAEAFF.

The genes are TRBV6-1 and TRBJ2-5; D assignment may be TRBD1 or TRBD2 (5 bases each). Germline V gives CDR1 MNHNS, CDR2 SASEGT. The CDR3 has 14 residues. Deletions cut 5 bases from V and 3 bases from J, with 13 bases between. The CDR3 loop reads CASSKPGREETQYF. DNA of the CDR3: TGTGCCAGCAGTAAACCGGGGCGAGAAGAGACCCAGTACTTC.

The chain uses TRBV5-1 and TRBJ2-1; weak D call: TRBD2 (6 bases). Looked up from germline, CDR1 is SGHRS and CDR2 is YFSETQ. The CDR3 spans 13 residues. The V end was cut by 7 bases, the J end by 8 bases, with 16 bases between. The CDR3 DNA is TGCGCCAGCCACCGGGACTTGGGGGATGAGCAGTTCTTC. It is translated as CASHRDLGDEQFF.

This clonotype was seen a few times. The rearrangement links TRBV28 to TRBJ2-7, with 7 bases fitting TRBD1. The trim removed 4 bases at V and 0 bases at J, leaving 6 bases unmatched. CDR3 length: 15 residues. CDR1 is MDHEN and CDR2 is SYDVKM in the germline V gene. The CDR3 nucleotides are TGTGCCAGCAGTTCCGTGACAGGGATCTCCTACGAGCAGTACTTC. Amino acid sequence: CASSSVTGISYEQYF.

The V and J genes are TRBV9 and TRBJ2-7, with D possibly TRBD1 on 6 matching bases. V lost 3 bases and J 1 base, leaving 20 bases between the germline ends. CDR3 length: 17 amino acids. Germline CDR1 and CDR2: SGDLS and YYNGEE. The CDR3 DNA follows: TGTGCCAGCAGCGGAGACCAACAGGGTATAGGGTCCTACGAGCAGTACTTC. Its translation is CASSGDQQGIGSYEQYF.

Many counts were recorded for this clonotype. This chain links TRBV11-2 with TRBJ2-3; no clear D. The CDR3 is made up of 13 amino acids. Germline assignment: CDR1 SGHAT and CDR2 FQNNGV. V was shortened by 0 bases and J by 5 bases, with 6 bases between the two germline ends. In nucleotides, the CDR3 is TGTGCCAGCAGCTTAGATCGTGAAGATACGCAGTATTTT. This sequence encodes CASSLDREDTQYF.

The chain joins TRBV5-1 to TRBJ2-1; TRBD1 aligns across 7 bases. V lost 4 bases to trimming and J lost 2 bases; unmatched junction nucleotides: 12. From germline, CDR1 is SGHRS and CDR2 YFSETQ. CDR3 size: 17 residues. The CDR3 bases are TGCGCCAGCAGCGCCTCAGGGGGACCGAGGACCTACAATGAGCAGTTCTTC. This encodes CASSASGGPRTYNEQFF.

There are a few counts of this clonotype. The chain is built from TRBV20-1 and TRBJ2-3; 10 positions agree with TRBD2. The CDR3 covers 15 residues. In germline, CDR1 is DFQATT, CDR2 SNEGSKA (reference sequence). Trimming removed 4 bases from V and 5 bases from J; junction bases left unmatched: 9. CDR3 in DNA: TGCAGTGCTACCCTGTTAGCGGGGGGACGAGATACGCAGTATTTT. Encoded protein: CSATLLAGGRDTQYF.

This clonotype was seen many times. The chain couples TRBV5-1 to TRBJ2-2; D not certain. Between the trimmed V and J ends, which lost 1 base and 4 bases, there was a span of 2 bases. Germline CDR1 is SGHRS and CDR2 is YFSETQ. The CDR3 extends over 12 amino acids. CDR3 coding DNA: TGCGCCAGCAGCTTGTTCACCGGGGAGCTGTTTTTT. Translated: CASSLFTGELFF.

This chain uses TRBV7-2 with TRBJ2-1, with D tentatively TRBD2 (5 bases). This CDR3 is built from 15 residues. CDR1 and CDR2 from the germline V gene are SGHTA and FQGNSA. V lost 5 bases and J 14 bases, leaving 25 bases between the germline ends. CDR3 in DNA: TGTGCCAGCAGCCCCAACCCCGGGATCCCAGGCACGGAGTTCTTC. It translates to CASSPNPGIPGTEFF.

This rearrangement joins TRBV7-6 to TRBJ2-2; 7 bases line up with TRBD2. This CDR3 contains 17 residues. With V trimmed by 2 bases and J by 4 bases, 10 bases remained unmatched. Germline V CDR1 and CDR2: SGHVS, FNYEAQ. CDR3 bases: TGTGCCAGCAGCTTAATTGGTTCGGGAGGAAGCACCGGGGAGCTGTTTTTT. Translating it yields CASSLIGSGGSTGELFF.

V is TRBV20-1 and J is TRBJ1-1, with D possibly being TRBD1 (5 bases). The germline V gene encodes CDR1 DFQATT and CDR2 SNEGSKA (reference sequence). The CDR3 loop spans 13 amino acids. V dropped 3 bases and J dropped 1 base, with 9 bases sitting between them. In nucleotides, the CDR3 is TGCAGTGCTAGGAAAGGGACGAACACTGAAGCTTTCTTT. Translating it yields CSARKGTNTEAFF.

V gene TRBV28 combines with J gene TRBJ2-1; TRBD1 matches at 8 bases. The CDR3 runs to 14 residues. Germline CDR1 reads MDHEN; CDR2 reads SYDVKM. V gave up 4 bases and J gave up 9 bases; unmatched junction bases: 8. CDR3 bases: TGTGCCAGCAGTTACCTACAGGGGGTTGGTGAGCAGTTCTTC. As protein: CASSYLQGVGEQFF.

This chain connects TRBV27 to TRBJ2-2; weak D call: TRBD2 (6 bases). Trimming took 2 bases from V and 7 from J, leaving 17 bases between them. Germline V gene sequence: CDR1 MNHEY, CDR2 SMNVEV (reference sequence). This CDR3 region has 16 residues. In DNA form, the CDR3 reads TGTGCCAGCAGTTTAAAGGGGCGGGGCGAGAACGGGGAGCTGTTTTTT. This gives the protein CASSLKGRGENGELFF.

This clonotype was counted many times. The rearrangement uses TRBV4-2 and TRBJ2-5; 16 bases are a match to TRBD2. CDR1 is LGHNA, CDR2 YNFKEQ, per germline. The CDR3 totals 16 residues. V dropped 4 bases and J dropped 3; count of bases not matched to a gene: 2. CDR3 coding DNA: TGTGCCAGCAGCCCCGGGACTAGCGGGGGGGAAGAGACCCAGTACTTC. As protein: CASSPGTSGGEETQYF.

The chain is built from TRBV6-5 and TRBJ2-5; 7 nucleotides align to TRBD2. This CDR3 contains 16 residues. CDR1 is MNHEY and CDR2 is SVGAGI in the germline V gene. Unmatched junction bases numbered 6, after V lost 0 bases and J lost 2 bases. The CDR3 sequence: CASSYSSGELQETQYF. CDR3 DNA sequence: TGTGCCAGCAGTTACTCGAGCGGGGAGTTACAAGAGACCCAGTACTTC.

V usage is TRBV3-1 and J usage is TRBJ1-2; D ambiguous. V was pared by 7 bases and J by 8 bases, with 14 bases between. Looked up from germline, CDR1 is LGHDT and CDR2 is YNNKEL (reference sequence). This CDR3 spans 12 amino acids. The DNA of the CDR3 is TGTGCCAGCACCCCCCCCATGGGAGGCTACACCTTC. Translated: CASTPPMGGYTF.

Only a few counts were recorded for this clonotype. The rearrangement links TRBV5-1 to TRBJ2-2; TRBD2 matches at 15 bases. This CDR3 has 17 amino acids. Germline loops: CDR1 SGHRS, CDR2 YFSETQ. Trimming removed 4 bases from V and 6 bases from J; junction bases left unmatched: 7. Here the CDR3 DNA reads TGCGCCAGCAGCCCGCAACGGACTAGCGGGGGGGCCGGGGAGCTGTTTTTT. It translates to CASSPQRTSGGAGELFF.

This chain connects TRBV12-3 or TRBV12-4 to TRBJ2-2, with D possibly matching TRBD1 (5 bases). This CDR3 has 19 residues. The V and J ends lost 11 bases and 1 base respectively, with 29 bases between them. This chain's CDR3 is CAFRRRWAATELNTGELFF. The CDR3 DNA reads TGTGCCTTCAGGCGTAGGTGGGCCGCGACAGAGCTGAACACCGGGGAGCTGTTTTTT.

Concerning this clonotype: One end of the junction does not line up with germline, which may come from a read error. V is TRBV5-1 and J is TRBJ1-6, with D unclear. The CDR3 extends over 13 amino acids. Germline CDR1 is SGHRS and CDR2 is YFSETQ. The CDR3 DNA follows: TGCGCCAGCAGCCTAACCTATATTTCACCCCTCCACTTT. As protein: CASSLTYISPLHF.

The chain links TRBV11-1 to TRBJ2-3; 10 nucleotides align to TRBD2. This CDR3 is 18 amino acids long. The V segment lost 5 bases and the J segment 0 bases; nucleotides outside the gene matches: 11. Germline-derived CDR1 and CDR2 are SGHAT and FQDESV (reference sequence). The CDR3 sequence: CASSLLAGAIPSTDTQYF. In nucleotides, the CDR3 is TGTGCCAGCAGCCTCCTAGCGGGGGCAATCCCTAGCACAGATACGCAGTATTTT.

Ten or more counts support this clonotype. The chain carries TRBV29-1 and TRBJ2-1; possibly TRBD1 for D (6 bases). CDR1 and CDR2 from the germline V gene are SQVTM and ANQGSEA. V gave up 6 bases and J gave up 0 bases, with 12 bases separating them. CDR3 length: 14 residues. The CDR3 protein is CSVNRVGSYNEQFF. The CDR3 DNA reads as TGCAGCGTGAACAGGGTGGGCTCCTACAATGAGCAGTTCTTC.